Below, 20 T cell receptor beta chains from the same sample are listed, as sequenced in a study of cytomegalovirus exposure and HLA in healthy donors. A multiplex PCR was run with 60 Vbeta primers and 13 Jbeta primers. TCRdb's table, derived via immunoSEQ multiplex PCR, lists solely in-frame clones and lacks some. Here the sample spans hundreds of thousands of clones, approximately 78% being singletons. Input material: PBMCs. The receptors were gathered from a boy younger than 18 in good health and CMV-seronegative.

This chain links TRBV2 with TRBJ1-5, with 7 positions matching TRBD1. Germline CDR1 and CDR2: SNHLY and FYNNEI. With 4 bases clipped from V and 7 bases from J, the junction kept 7 bases outside the gene matches. This CDR3 has 14 residues. This chain's CDR3 is CASSATTGTQPQHF. In DNA, the CDR3 is TGTGCCAGCAGTGCAACGACAGGGACCCAGCCCCAGCATTTT.

The chain carries TRBV7-9 and TRBJ1-1; D perhaps matches TRBD1 (5 bases). The CDR3 runs 16 residues. V lost 1 base and J 5 bases, leaving 17 bases between the germline ends. CDR1 and CDR2 from the germline V gene are SEHNR and FQNEAQ (reference sequence). The CDR3 sequence: CASSLVSSGGGTEAFF. For the CDR3, the DNA is TGTGCCAGCAGCTTAGTGTCCTCGGGGGGAGGGACTGAAGCTTTCTTT.

The rearrangement uses TRBV5-6 and TRBJ2-5, with TRBD1 matching 10 bases. V trimming: 4 bases; J trimming: 4 bases; junction bases outside the gene matches: 7. The germline gives CDR1 SGHDT, CDR2 YYEEEE. This CDR3 contains 15 residues. CDR3 nucleotide sequence: TGTGCCAGCAGCCTACTAGACAGGGGGCTAGAGACCCAGTACTTC. Protein product: CASSLLDRGLETQYF.

This rearrangement joins TRBV5-1 to TRBJ2-1; 10 positions match TRBD2. Looked up from germline, CDR1 is SGHRS and CDR2 is YFSETQ. CDR3 length: 15 residues. Trimming removed 0 bases from V and 5 bases from J; junction bases left unmatched: 2. Written as DNA, the CDR3 is TGCGCCAGCAGCTTGGTAGCGGGGGGAAACAATGAGCAGTTCTTC. It translates to CASSLVAGGNNEQFF.

This clone has just a few counts. This rearrangement joins TRBV2 to TRBJ1-2; D possibly corresponds to TRBD1 (5 bases). The CDR3 consists of 13 residues. With 5 bases removed from V and 8 bases from J, the gap between germline ends came to 15 bases. CDR1 and CDR2 (germline): SNHLY, FYNNEI. CDR3 in amino acids: CASSSGTAGGYTF. The CDR3 DNA is TGTGCCAGCAGTTCCGGGACTGCCGGCGGCTACACCTTC.

V is TRBV6-4 and J is TRBJ1-1; unclear D gene. The CDR3 length is 14 residues. The V gene's germline CDR1 is MRHNA and CDR2 SNTAGT. Deletions cut 0 bases from V and 4 bases from J, with 9 bases between. CDR3 residues: CASSDSARGTEAFF. In DNA form, the CDR3 reads TGTGCCAGCAGTGACTCCGCTCGAGGCACTGAAGCTTTCTTT.

The chain's CDR3 is CASSDSGTSPPYEQYF. CDR3 sequence (DNA): TGTGCCAGCAGTGACTCTGGGACATCACCTCCCTACGAGCAGTACTTC. This rearrangement joins TRBV6-4 to TRBJ2-5, with a tentative D call TRBD1 (6 bases). The J call may be incorrect, as the DNA end agrees better with TRBJ2-7. The CDR3 covers 16 residues. Germline loops: CDR1 MRHNA, CDR2 SNTAGT.

The chain combines TRBV4-1 with TRBJ2-7; 10 nucleotides match TRBD1. Germline-derived CDR1 and CDR2 are MGHRA and YSYEKL. CDR3 length: 16 residues. J lost 2 bases, V lost 4 bases, and 8 bases had no gene match. Written as DNA, the CDR3 is TGCGCCAGCAGCCTCCCTACCGGACAGGGGGCCTACGAGCAGTACTTC. Translating it yields CASSLPTGQGAYEQYF.

V is TRBV7-8 and J is TRBJ2-3; TRBD2 aligns across 7 bases. This CDR3 has 16 amino acids. V trimming: 0 bases; J trimming: 4 bases; junction bases outside the gene matches: 7. Germline CDR1 SGHVS, CDR2 FQNEAQ. CDR3 region: CASSLAPAGTADTQYF. The CDR3 coding sequence is TGTGCCAGCAGCTTAGCGCCAGCGGGGACGGCAGATACGCAGTATTTT.

V gene TRBV30 combines with J gene TRBJ2-2, with D tentatively TRBD2 (6 bases). The CDR3 loop spans 14 amino acids. Germline CDR1 GTSNPN, CDR2 SVGIG (reference sequence). Between the trimmed V and J ends, which lost 1 base and 6 bases, there was a span of 12 bases. The CDR3 DNA follows: TGTGCCTGGAGTGGACGACTAGTCCCCGGGGAGCTGTTTTTT. Protein: CAWSGRLVPGELFF.

The V and J genes are TRBV5-1 and TRBJ1-2; the match to TRBD1 covers 7 bases. The CDR3 is 15 residues long. Per the germline V gene, CDR1 is SGHRS and CDR2 is YFSETQ. With V trimmed by 4 bases and J by 1 base, 7 bases remained unmatched. The CDR3 region has the DNA TGCGCCAGCAGCAAGGGACAGAATTTTAACTATGGCTACACCTTC. The encoded protein is CASSKGQNFNYGYTF.

The rearrangement uses TRBV5-1 and TRBJ2-3; 7 nucleotides line up with TRBD1. With 1 base clipped from V and 4 bases from J, the junction kept 6 bases outside the gene matches. Germline V gene lookup returns CDR1 SGHRS and CDR2 YFSETQ. This CDR3 comprises 15 residues. CDR3 sequence reads: CASSLQDRVADTQYF. For the CDR3, the DNA is TGCGCCAGCAGCTTGCAAGACAGGGTTGCAGATACGCAGTATTTT.

CDR3 sequence reads: CASSSLWVGGTDTQYF. The CDR3 nucleotides are TGTGCCAGCAGCTCCCTGTGGGTCGGGGGCACAGATACGCAGTATTTT. The J gene is TRBJ2-3, the V gene TRBV7-3; the D gene is possibly TRBD2 (5 bases). This CDR3 region has 16 residues. Trimming removed 4 bases at V and 1 base at J, with 15 bases between. The germline gives CDR1 SGHTA, CDR2 FQGTGA.

The chain recombines TRBV6-5 with TRBJ2-5; D is uncertain. The germline V and J ends were trimmed by 0 bases and 5 bases, with 10 bases remaining between them. Germline lookup yields CDR1 MNHEY and CDR2 SVGAGI. The CDR3 is 14 amino acids. The DNA of the CDR3 is TGTGCCAGCAGTTACTCGTCCTCTCCGGAGACCCAGTACTTC. Its protein product is CASSYSSSPETQYF.

The V gene is TRBV11-3, the J gene TRBJ1-1; TRBD1 is a possible D gene (6 bases). In germline, CDR1 is SGHNT, CDR2 YENEEA. This CDR3 has 16 amino acids. V was trimmed by 2 bases and J by 0 bases, leaving 13 bases between them. DNA for the CDR3: TGTGCCAGCAGCTTACCTCCAGGGGCTTTGAACACTGAAGCTTTCTTT. Its protein product is CASSLPPGALNTEAFF.

The chain combines TRBV6-5 with TRBJ1-2; D unclear. Trimming pared 10 bases from V and 4 bases from J, leaving 22 bases between. Germline lookup yields CDR1 MNHEY and CDR2 SVGAGI. This CDR3 region has 15 residues. The CDR3 sequence: CATLPPGMSGYGYTF. The DNA of the CDR3 is TGTGCCACCCTCCCGCCCGGGATGTCAGGCTATGGCTACACCTTC.

The V gene is TRBV11-3, the J gene TRBJ1-1; 8 nucleotides agree with TRBD1. Germline CDR1 SGHNT, CDR2 YENEEA. V dropped 6 bases and J dropped 10; count of bases not matched to a gene: 7. The CDR3 is 12 amino acids. The CDR3 sequence is CASSYDRGLAFF. CDR3 nucleotides: TGTGCCAGCAGTTATGACAGGGGTCTAGCTTTCTTT.

This chain joins TRBV4-2 and TRBJ1-4, with 7 bases identical to TRBD1. The CDR3 is made up of 18 amino acids. After removal of 1 base from V and 8 bases from J, the junction contained 16 bases not matched to a gene. From germline, CDR1 is LGHNA and CDR2 YNFKEQ. The CDR3: CASSQGGFDTGAYEKLFF. DNA of the CDR3: TGTGCCAGCAGCCAAGGGGGCTTTGATACAGGGGCCTACGAAAAACTGTTTTTT.

This clone was picked up a small number of times. V gene TRBV30 combines with J gene TRBJ1-3; TRBD1 aligns across 7 bases. CDR1 is GTSNPN, CDR2 SVGIG, per germline (reference sequence). Trimming at V came to 0 bases and at J to 1 base, leaving 6 bases not matched to a gene. The CDR3 is 16 residues long. The CDR3 coding sequence is TGTGCCTGGAGTGTAAGTGGCAGGGGGTCTGGAAACACCATATATTTT. Protein product: CAWSVSGRGSGNTIYF.

The genes are TRBV4-2 and TRBJ2-7, with a possible D match to TRBD2 (5 bases). The CDR3 has 15 residues. CDR1 is LGHNA and CDR2 is YNFKEQ in the germline V gene. V was shortened by 0 bases and J by 2 bases, with 11 bases between the two germline ends. In nucleotides, the CDR3 is TGTGCCAGCAGCCAAGATCCGGACTGGGCCTACGAGCAGTACTTC. Protein product: CASSQDPDWAYEQYF.